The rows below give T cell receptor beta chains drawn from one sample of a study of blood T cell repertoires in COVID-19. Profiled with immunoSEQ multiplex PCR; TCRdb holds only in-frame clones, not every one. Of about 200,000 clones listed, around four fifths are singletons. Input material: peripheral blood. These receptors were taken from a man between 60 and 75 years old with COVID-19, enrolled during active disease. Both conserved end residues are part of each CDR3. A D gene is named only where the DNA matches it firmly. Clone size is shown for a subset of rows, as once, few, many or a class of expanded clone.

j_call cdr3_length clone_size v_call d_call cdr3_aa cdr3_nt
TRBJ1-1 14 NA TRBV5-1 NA CASSLGQTGTEAFF TGCGCCAGCAGCCTCGGACAAACCGGGACTGAAGCTTTCTTT
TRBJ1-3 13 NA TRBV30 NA CAWAENIGNTIYF TGTGCCTGGGCGGAGAACATCGGAAACACCATATATTTT
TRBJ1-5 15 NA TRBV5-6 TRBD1 CASSSLGGRNQPQHF TGTGCCAGCAGCTCTCTAGGGGGCCGCAATCAGCCCCAGCATTTT
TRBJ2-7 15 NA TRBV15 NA CATSSFGKDSYEQYF TGTGCCACCAGCAGCTTCGGGAAGGACAGCTACGAGCAGTACTTC
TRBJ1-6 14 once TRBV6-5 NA CASSYLEVDSPLHF TGTGCCAGCAGTTATTTGGAGGTCGATTCACCCCTCCACTTT
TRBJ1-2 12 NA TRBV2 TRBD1 CARHQGAGGYTF TGTGCCAGACACCAGGGGGCGGGTGGCTACACCTTC
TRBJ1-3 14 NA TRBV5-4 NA CASSLEAGANTIYF TGTGCCAGCAGCTTGGAGGCGGGGGCGAACACCATATATTTT
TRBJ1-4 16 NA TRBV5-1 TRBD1 CASSLGPGQTNEKLFF TGCGCCAGCAGCTTGGGTCCGGGACAGACTAATGAAAAACTGTTTTTT
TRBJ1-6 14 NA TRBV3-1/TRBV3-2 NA CASSQGPFDSPLHF TGTGCCAGCAGCCAAGGTCCTTTCGATTCACCCCTCCACTTT
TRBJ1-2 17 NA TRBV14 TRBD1 CASSPQEGTVLLYGYTF TGTGCCAGCAGCCCCCAGGAGGGGACAGTCCTCCTCTATGGCTACACCTTC
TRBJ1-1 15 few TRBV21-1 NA CASSDGAGEDTEAFF TGTGCCAGCAGCGACGGAGCAGGGGAAGACACTGAAGCTTTCTTT
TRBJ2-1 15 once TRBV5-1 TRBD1 CASSSTGGRGNEQFF TGCGCCAGCAGCTCGACAGGGGGCAGGGGGAATGAGCAGTTCTTC
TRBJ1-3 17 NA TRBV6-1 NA CASSEGGHFVSGNTIYF TGTGCCAGCAGTGAGGGAGGACACTTCGTCTCTGGAAACACCATATATTTT
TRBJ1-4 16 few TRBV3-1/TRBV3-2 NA CASSQTGITTNEKLFF TGTGCCAGCAGCCAAACGGGGATTACAACTAATGAAAAACTGTTTTTT
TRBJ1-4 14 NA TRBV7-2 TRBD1 CASSLGQMNEKLFF TGTGCCAGCAGCTTGGGACAGATGAATGAAAAACTGTTTTTT
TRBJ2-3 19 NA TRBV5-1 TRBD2 CASSETPSTSGRRVDTQYF TGCGCCAGCAGCGAAACGCCCTCGACTAGCGGGAGGAGGGTGGATACGCAGTATTTT
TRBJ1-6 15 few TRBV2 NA CASSEVGTAASPLHF TGTGCCAGCAGTGAAGTAGGAACAGCCGCTTCACCCCTCCACTTT
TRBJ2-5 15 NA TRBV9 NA CASSVRGGLQETQYF TGTGCCAGCAGCGTACGAGGGGGATTGCAAGAGACCCAGTACTTC
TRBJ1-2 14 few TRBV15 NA CATSREASSYGYTF TGTGCCACCAGCAGAGAGGCCAGTTCCTATGGCTACACCTTC
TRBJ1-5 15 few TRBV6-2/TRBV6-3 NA CASSYSGATGQPQHF TGTGCCAGCAGTTACTCCGGGGCCACAGGGCAGCCCCAGCATTTT
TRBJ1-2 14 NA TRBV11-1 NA CASSLDGAGYGYTF TGTGCCAGCAGCTTAGATGGGGCCGGCTATGGCTACACCTTC
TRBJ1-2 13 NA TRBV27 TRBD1 CASSFLTGDGYTF TGTGCCAGCAGTTTCTTGACAGGGGATGGCTACACCTTC
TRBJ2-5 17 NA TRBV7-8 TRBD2 CASSPLGWREKAKTQYF TGTGCCAGCAGCCCCCTCGGATGGCGGGAGAAGGCGAAGACCCAGTACTTC